The 26 T cell receptor beta chains reported below all come from one sample, sequenced in a study of OX40 agonist ivuxolimab in advanced cancers. The library came from the immunoSEQ multiplex PCR assay. TCRdb retrieved this table from immuneACCESS and kept in-frame rearrangements only. Not all clones are present; in checked studies, unresolved V genes account for under half, and no reason is known for the remainder. In all, the sample holds 15,000 to 20,000 clones, and roughly 73% of those were seen once. Clones ranked in the top ten supply roughly a quarter of the sample. The sample here was CD4+ or CD8+ T cells sorted from blood, taken in a trial of the OX40 agonist ivuxolimab. Receptors originate from an adult with an advanced solid tumor such as melanoma, head and neck, liver or kidney cancer.

This chain links TRBV27 with TRBJ2-7; 9 nucleotides agree with TRBD1. V trimming: 5 bases; J trimming: 0 bases; junction bases outside the gene matches: 8. Germline CDR1 reads MNHEY; CDR2 reads SMNVEV (reference sequence). The CDR3 loop spans 16 amino acids. The CDR3, as DNA: TGTGCCAGCAGTCTTCTTTGGACAGGGGCCTCCTACGAGCAGTACTTC. As protein: CASSLLWTGASYEQYF.

The chain links TRBV7-2 to TRBJ2-1, with a tentative D call TRBD2 (5 bases). CDR1 is SGHTA, CDR2 FQGNSA, per germline. V shed 4 bases and J shed 0 bases, with 10 bases lying between them. This CDR3 has 15 amino acids. The CDR3 sequence: CASSWTPSSYNEQFF. CDR3 DNA: TGTGCCAGCAGCTGGACTCCCAGCTCCTACAATGAGCAGTTCTTC.

This sequence joins TRBV27 and TRBJ1-3; D is ambiguous. The CDR3 has 14 residues. From germline, CDR1 is MNHEY and CDR2 SMNVEV (reference sequence). Trimming stripped 3 bases from V and 1 base from J, with 7 bases between. CDR3 region: CASSLRGSGNTIYF. CDR3 DNA: TGTGCCAGCAGTTTGAGAGGGTCTGGAAACACCATATATTTT.

This chain uses TRBV11-3 with TRBJ2-5; TRBD2 matches at 7 bases. The J segment lost 5 bases and the V segment lost 4 bases, leaving 4 bases of the junction unmatched. CDR1 and CDR2 from the germline V gene are SGHNT and YENEEA. CDR3 size: 13 residues. The CDR3 bases are TGTGCCAGCAGCTCGGGGAGGGTTGAGACCCAGTACTTC. Residues: CASSSGRVETQYF.

The chain carries TRBV29-1 and TRBJ2-4; D is undetermined. CDR3 length: 12 amino acids. V dropped 4 bases and J dropped 0 bases, with 4 bases sitting between them. In germline, CDR1 is SQVTM, CDR2 ANQGSEA. CDR3 loop: CSVVGAKNIQYF. Written as DNA, the CDR3 is TGCAGCGTTGTGGGAGCCAAAAACATTCAGTACTTC.

The rearrangement uses TRBV28 and TRBJ2-3; D is perhaps TRBD1 (5 bases). Trimming took 7 bases from V and 2 from J, leaving 13 bases between them. The CDR3 sequence is 14 residues long. Germline V lookup: CDR1 MDHEN, CDR2 SYDVKM. CDR3 amino acids: CASTQGVTTDTQYF. The CDR3 region has the DNA TGTGCCAGCACCCAAGGGGTGACCACAGATACGCAGTATTTT.

The table lists this clone with a count of one. The genes are TRBV28 and TRBJ1-5; possibly TRBD1 for D (5 bases). Germline V gene lookup returns CDR1 MDHEN and CDR2 SYDVKM. Deletions cut 3 bases from V and 4 bases from J, with 31 bases between. The CDR3 runs 21 residues. CDR3 amino acids: CASSFKRLFLKKQGLNQPQHF. The CDR3 nucleotides are TGTGCCAGCAGTTTTAAGCGACTTTTTTTAAAGAAGCAGGGCTTAAATCAGCCCCAGCATTTT.

This clone was picked up a small number of times. The chain is built from TRBV30 and TRBJ2-3; no clear D gene. V shed 0 bases and J shed 1 base, with 8 bases lying between them. Germline loops: CDR1 GTSNPN, CDR2 SVGIG (reference sequence). CDR3 length equals 14 residues. This CDR3 is CAWSVVSRTDTQYF. CDR3 nucleotide sequence: TGTGCCTGGAGTGTAGTATCCCGCACAGATACGCAGTATTTT.

V usage is TRBV14 and J usage is TRBJ2-4; 9 bases agree with TRBD1. The CDR3 totals 16 residues. CDR1 is SGHDN, CDR2 FVKESK, per germline. J lost 0 bases, V lost 1 base, and 1 base had no gene match. The CDR3 reads CASSQAGQGAKNIQYF. CDR3 nucleotides: TGTGCCAGCAGCCAAGCGGGACAGGGAGCCAAAAACATTCAGTACTTC.

The rearrangement uses TRBV9 and TRBJ2-7; 9 nucleotides align to TRBD1. This CDR3 region has 15 residues. The V and J ends lost 1 base and 5 bases, in that order; junction bases with no gene match: 7. Germline CDR1 reads SGDLS; CDR2 reads YYNGEE. The DNA of the CDR3 is TGTGCCAGCAGCGTAACAGGGGGCGACGGGAACGAGCAGTACTTC. This translates into CASSVTGGDGNEQYF.

The gene calls are TRBV4-3 and TRBJ1-3, with a weak D call TRBD1 (6 bases). V lost 2 bases and J 0 bases, leaving 11 bases between the germline ends. There are 16 residues in the CDR3. Germline loops: CDR1 LGHNA, CDR2 YSLEER. The DNA for the CDR3 is TGCGCCAGCAGCCAAATGAGGACAGCCTCTGGAAACACCATATATTTT. Amino acids: CASSQMRTASGNTIYF.

V usage is TRBV2 and J usage is TRBJ2-1; 7 nucleotides agree with TRBD2. Germline CDR1 reads SNHLY; CDR2 reads FYNNEI. Trimming cost V 8 bases and J 7 bases; bases outside gene matches: 8. There are 13 residues in the CDR3. CDR3: CASLAVGMNEQFF. The CDR3 DNA reads TGTGCCAGCCTAGCGGTGGGTATGAATGAGCAGTTCTTC.

This rearrangement joins TRBV19 to TRBJ2-7; TRBD1 aligns across 10 bases. There are 14 residues in the CDR3. Germline CDR1 LNHDA, CDR2 SQIVND (reference sequence). V lost 3 bases and J lost 4; bases outside the gene matches: 3. CDR3 DNA sequence: TGTGCCAGTAGTATCGGGACAGGGGTTTACGAGCAGTACTTC. This encodes CASSIGTGVYEQYF.

This rearrangement joins TRBV5-1 to TRBJ2-1; 14 bases agree with TRBD2. Losses at the gene ends were 0 bases for V and 1 base for J; bases not matched to a gene: 12. CDR1 is SGHRS, CDR2 YFSETQ, per germline. CDR3 length: 21 amino acids. CDR3 amino acids: CASSLAVLGLAGVGSYNEQFF. The CDR3 DNA is TGCGCCAGCAGCTTGGCCGTTTTGGGACTAGCGGGAGTAGGGTCCTACAATGAGCAGTTCTTC.

The rearrangement uses TRBV28 and TRBJ2-7, with 7 bases aligning to TRBD1. Germline trimming cut 2 bases from V and 3 bases from J; bases unmatched to any gene: 10. This CDR3 is built from 16 residues. Germline lookup yields CDR1 MDHEN and CDR2 SYDVKM. CDR3: CASSLTGQVFDYEQYF. CDR3 nucleotide sequence: TGTGCCAGCAGTTTAACCGGACAGGTCTTCGACTACGAGCAGTACTTC. The full variable domain, completed using reference TRBV28 and TRBJ2-7, is DVKVTQSSRYLVKRTGEKVFLECVQDMDHENMFWYRQDPGLGLRLIYFSYDVKMKEKGDIPEGYSVSREKKERFSLILESASTNQTSMYLCASSLTGQVFDYEQYFGPGTRLTVT.

The chain is built from TRBV7-2 and TRBJ2-5; the match to TRBD2 covers 14 bases. The CDR3 contains 16 residues. The junction had 7 bases not matched to a gene; V was cut back by 5 bases and J by 5 bases. CDR1 is SGHTA and CDR2 is FQGNSA in the germline V gene. The CDR3 sequence is CASSPGTSGSRETQYF. The CDR3 DNA is TGTGCCAGCAGCCCCGGGACTAGCGGGAGTCGTGAGACCCAGTACTTC.

This clone was seen only a few times. The chain joins TRBV18 to TRBJ1-1; maybe TRBD1 (5 bases). CDR1 is KGHSH and CDR2 is LQKENI in the germline V gene. V gave up 3 bases and J gave up 0 bases, with 14 bases separating them. The length of the CDR3 is 16 residues. Here the CDR3 DNA reads TGTGCCAGCTCACCCGACAGAGGTGTCCTGAACACTGAAGCTTTCTTT. Amino acid sequence: CASSPDRGVLNTEAFF. Combining the CDR3 with reference TRBV18 and TRBJ1-1 gives the whole variable domain NAGVMQNPRHLVRRRGQEARLRCSPMKGHSHVYWYRQLPEEGLKFMVYLQKENIIDESGMPKERFSAEFPKEGPSILRIQQVVRGDSAAYFCASSPDRGVLNTEAFFGQGTRLTVV.

The chain joins TRBV11-2 to TRBJ2-3; 7 positions agree with TRBD1. Germline-derived CDR1 and CDR2 are SGHAT and FQNNGV. V gave up 1 base and J gave up 2 bases; unmatched junction bases: 12. This CDR3 is built from 18 residues. The CDR3 coding sequence is TGTGCCAGCAGCTTAGGCGAACCCGGGACAGCTAACACAGATACGCAGTATTTT. It encodes CASSLGEPGTANTDTQYF.

This clone counts as large. The chain is built from TRBV4-2 and TRBJ1-3, with D unclear. Trimming removed 1 base at V and 0 bases at J, with 10 bases between. The CDR3 runs 16 residues. Germline CDR1 is LGHNA and CDR2 is YNFKEQ. In DNA form, the CDR3 reads TGTGCCAGCAGCCAAGCCGAGAGATTCTCTGGAAACACCATATATTTT. Protein: CASSQAERFSGNTIYF.

V is TRBV7-2 and J is TRBJ2-1, with D possibly matching TRBD2 (5 bases). CDR3 length: 15 amino acids. Germline CDR1 SGHTA, CDR2 FQGNSA. Trimming left V 5 bases short and J 0 bases short, with 11 bases between. The CDR3 nucleotides read TGTGCCAGCAGCCAGGACTTTAGCTCCTACAATGAGCAGTTCTTC. It is translated as CASSQDFSSYNEQFF. The full variable domain, its missing parts supplied by reference TRBV7-2 and TRBJ2-1, is GAGVSQSPSNKVTEKGKDVELRCDPISGHTALYWYRQSLGQGLEFLIYFQGNSAPDKSGLPSDRFSAERTGGSVSTLTIQRTQQEDSAVYLCASSQDFSSYNEQFFGPGTRLTVL.

The V gene is TRBV7-2, the J gene TRBJ2-5, with no clear D. The J call is doubtful: the DNA matches TRBJ2-7 better. The CDR3 is 13 residues long. Germline V gene lookup returns CDR1 SGHTA and CDR2 FQGNSA. This CDR3 is CASSLVSAYEQYF. CDR3 sequence (DNA): TGTGCCAGCAGCTTAGTATCCGCGTACGAGCAGTACTTC.

The V gene is TRBV4-1, the J gene TRBJ1-1; 7 positions match TRBD1. With 4 bases clipped from V and 1 base from J, the junction kept 21 bases outside the gene matches. This CDR3 is 20 amino acids long. CDR1 is MGHRA, CDR2 YSYEKL, per germline. CDR3 protein: CASSPPAGTEEFSSNTEAFF. CDR3 nucleotide sequence: TGCGCCAGCAGCCCACCTGCCGGGACAGAAGAATTTAGTTCGAACACTGAAGCTTTCTTT.

The rearrangement joins TRBV27 to TRBJ2-5; no clear D gene. This CDR3 has 11 residues. Germline V gene data show CDR1 as MNHEY and CDR2 as SMNVEV (reference sequence). Trimming cost V 6 bases and J 5 bases, with 7 bases left between them. The CDR3: CASRIGETQYF. CDR3 coding DNA: TGTGCCAGCAGGATTGGGGAGACCCAGTACTTC.

The chain uses TRBV7-2 and TRBJ2-7; D is unresolved. Germline assignment: CDR1 SGHTA and CDR2 FQGNSA. Trimming removed 6 bases from V and 2 bases from J, with 5 bases in between. The CDR3 is 11 residues long. The CDR3 region is CASRDAYEQYF. The CDR3 DNA is TGTGCCAGCAGGGACGCCTACGAGCAGTACTTC.

The J gene is TRBJ2-3, the V gene TRBV11-3; D is perhaps TRBD1 (6 bases). The CDR3 sequence is 12 residues long. Germline V gives CDR1 SGHNT, CDR2 YENEEA. V shed 4 bases and J shed 5 bases, with 7 bases lying between them. The CDR3 bases are TGTGCCAGCAGCTCAGGGGTAGATACGCAGTATTTT. This codes for CASSSGVDTQYF.

This clone turned up a few times. The CDR3 is CASRELAGITDTQYF. CDR3 nucleotides: TGTGCCAGCAGGGAACTAGCGGGAATCACAGATACGCAGTATTTT. V and J are TRBV6-1 and TRBJ2-3; 10 bases are shared with TRBD2. The V gene's germline CDR1 is MNHNS and CDR2 SASEGT. The CDR3 is made up of 15 amino acids. J was trimmed by 2 bases and V by 6 bases; bases with no gene match: 5.